The rows below give T cell receptor beta chains drawn from one sample of a study of cytomegalovirus exposure and HLA in healthy donors. TCRdb's copy holds only in-frame clones and misses some; the assay was immunoSEQ multiplex PCR. In the table there are 200,000 or so clones, over 65% of which are singletons. The source material was PBMCs. The source of these receptors is a woman aged 18-30 years in good health and CMV-seronegative. Each CDR3 is given with its conserved first and last residue. The order of the fields is CDR3 length, V gene, clone size, D gene, J gene, CDR3 protein, CDR3 DNA. D genes are given only for firm matches. Some rows mark clone size as missing; the rest say once, few, many or name a class of expanded clone.

17	TRBV5-3	-	TRBD1	TRBJ1-2	CARSWRTGAGGSDGYTF	TGTGCCAGAAGCTGGAGGACAGGGGCAGGGGGGTCCGATGGCTACACCTTC
14	TRBV11-2	-	-	TRBJ1-2	CASSLLHSGRGYTF	TGTGCCAGCAGCTTATTACATTCGGGCCGGGGCTACACCTTC
17	TRBV4-1	-	TRBD2	TRBJ2-1	CASSQVLTSGYYNEQFF	TGCGCCAGCAGCCAAGTATTGACTAGCGGGTACTACAATGAGCAGTTCTTC
12	TRBV11-2	few	-	TRBJ1-2	CASSSTGYGYTF	TGTGCCAGCAGCTCGACAGGTTATGGCTACACCTTC
12	TRBV29-1	-	-	TRBJ1-4	CSVRQGREKLFF	TGCAGCGTAAGGCAGGGGCGCGAAAAACTGTTTTTT
14	TRBV2	-	-	TRBJ2-1	CASRNRGGPREQFF	TGTGCCAGCAGGAACAGGGGGGGCCCGAGGGAGCAGTTCTTC
13	TRBV14	few	-	TRBJ1-2	CASSHTRGDGYTF	TGTGCCAGCAGCCATACCAGGGGTGATGGCTACACCTTC
13	TRBV28	once	-	TRBJ1-1	CASRMTGLGSAFF	TGTGCCAGCAGGATGACAGGCCTGGGTTCAGCTTTCTTT
14	TRBV10-1	-	-	TRBJ2-3	CASSEVGQLDTQYF	TGCGCCAGCAGTGAGGTTGGACAGCTAGATACGCAGTATTTT
15	TRBV27	-	TRBD2	TRBJ2-3	CASSLLAGAPDTQYF	TGTGCCAGCAGTTTACTAGCGGGAGCCCCAGATACGCAGTATTTT
14	TRBV6-1	-	-	TRBJ1-5	CASTGGLSNQPQHF	TGTGCCAGCACCGGGGGACTCTCAAATCAGCCCCAGCATTTT
13	TRBV30	-	-	TRBJ2-5	CAWSPSGQETQYF	TGTGCCTGGAGTCCGAGCGGACAAGAGACCCAGTACTTC
15	TRBV18	-	-	TRBJ1-2	CASSPSRGAYYGYTF	TGTGCCAGCTCACCGTCCCGCGGGGCCTACTATGGCTACACCTTC
16	TRBV4-1	-	TRBD1	TRBJ2-7	CASSLHFGTEAYEQYF	TGCGCCAGCAGCCTTCATTTCGGGACAGAGGCCTACGAGCAGTACTTC
15	TRBV7-9	-	-	TRBJ1-2	CASSPWEAASYGYTF	TGTGCCAGCAGCCCTTGGGAGGCCGCAAGCTATGGCTACACCTTC
12	TRBV25-1	-	-	TRBJ2-7	CASSATPYEQYF	TGTGCCAGCAGTGCCACGCCCTACGAGCAGTACTTC
15	TRBV6-5	-	TRBD1	TRBJ2-5	CASSFPGQGAETQYF	TGTGCCAGCAGTTTCCCGGGACAGGGGGCGGAGACCCAGTACTTC
14	TRBV7-8	once	-	TRBJ2-2	CASSSVWDTGELFF	TGTGCCAGCAGCTCCGTCTGGGACACCGGGGAGCTGTTTTTT
16	TRBV7-8	-	-	TRBJ2-1	CASSSPRGTIYNEQFF	TGTGCCAGCAGCTCTCCGAGAGGGACCATTTACAATGAGCAGTTCTTC
15	TRBV28	few	-	TRBJ1-1	CASSFMPGRSAQAFF	TGTGCCAGCAGTTTTATGCCAGGGCGGAGCGCCCAAGCTTTCTTT
15	TRBV2	-	TRBD1	TRBJ1-3	CASSERTGPGNTIYF	TGTGCCAGCAGTGAGAGGACAGGGCCTGGAAACACCATATATTTT
13	TRBV6-1	-	-	TRBJ2-3	CASGRGRTDTQYF	TGTGCCAGCGGGCGGGGCCGCACAGATACGCAGTATTTT
14	TRBV27	-	-	TRBJ1-4	CASSQGGVREKLFF	TGTGCCAGCAGTCAAGGGGGTGTGAGGGAAAAACTGTTTTTT
15	TRBV28	-	-	TRBJ2-3	CASSSPGTLTDTQYF	TGTGCCAGCAGTTCCCCCGGGACTCTCACAGATACGCAGTATTTT
13	TRBV2	-	-	TRBJ2-7	CASAEYRADEQYF	TGTGCCAGCGCTGAGTACAGGGCCGACGAGCAGTACTTC
13	TRBV7-3	-	-	TRBJ2-6	CASSSLGANVLTF	TGTGCCAGCAGCTCCCTTGGGGCCAACGTCCTGACTTTC
16	TRBV18	once	TRBD1	TRBJ2-7	CASSPNPGTGPYEQYF	TGTGCCAGCTCACCTAATCCCGGGACAGGGCCCTACGAGCAGTACTTC
15	TRBV2	once	TRBD1	TRBJ1-4	CASSEEGAPSEKLFF	TGTGCCAGCAGTGAAGAGGGGGCGCCCAGTGAAAAACTGTTTTTT
13	TRBV6-6	-	-	TRBJ1-2	CASRTTDFYGYTF	TGTGCCAGCAGAACAACGGATTTCTATGGCTACACCTTC
17	TRBV2	-	TRBD1	TRBJ1-1	CASRDNTGGQLNTEAFF	TGTGCCAGCAGGGATAATACAGGGGGCCAACTGAACACTGAAGCTTTCTTT
18	TRBV5-1	-	-	TRBJ2-7	CASSAGEGGMAGTYEQYF	TGCGCCAGCAGCGCCGGAGAAGGGGGGATGGCTGGCACCTACGAGCAGTACTTC
14	TRBV25-1	once	TRBD1	TRBJ1-4	CASSDQGAREKLFF	TGTGCCAGCAGTGACCAGGGGGCCCGGGAAAAACTGTTTTTT
15	TRBV6-5	-	TRBD1	TRBJ1-5	CASRRQGYGNQPQHF	TGTGCCAGCAGGAGACAGGGATACGGCAATCAGCCCCAGCATTTT
14	TRBV27	-	TRBD1	TRBJ1-5	CASSQGQDNQPQHF	TGTGCCAGCAGTCAAGGACAGGACAATCAGCCCCAGCATTTT
13	TRBV7-3	-	-	TRBJ1-5	CASSPSGDQPQHF	TGTGCCAGCAGCCCCTCAGGGGATCAGCCCCAGCATTTT
14	TRBV25-1	few	-	TRBJ1-2	CASSESEPDYGYTF	TGTGCCAGCAGTGAGTCGGAGCCAGACTATGGCTACACCTTC
13	TRBV29-1	-	TRBD1	TRBJ2-2	CSAKGQGTGELFF	TGCAGCGCCAAGGGACAGGGAACCGGGGAGCTGTTTTTT
16	TRBV30	-	-	TRBJ2-6	CAWSGGVISGANVLTF	TGTGCCTGGAGTGGGGGGGTGATCTCTGGGGCCAACGTCCTGACTTTC
14	TRBV10-3	-	-	TRBJ1-2	CAISEWREPGGYTF	TGTGCCATCAGTGAGTGGAGGGAACCTGGCGGCTACACCTTC
14	TRBV11-2	once	-	TRBJ2-5	CASSLDLRQETQYF	TGTGCCAGCAGCTTAGATCTGAGACAAGAGACCCAGTACTTC
17	TRBV11-2	many	-	TRBJ2-1	CASTLIGRSAFYNEQFF	TGTGCCAGCACCCTTATTGGACGCTCGGCGTTCTACAATGAGCAGTTCTTC
16	TRBV14	once	-	TRBJ2-6	CASSQLQSSGANVLTF	TGTGCCAGCAGCCAACTTCAGAGCTCTGGGGCCAACGTCCTGACTTTC
14	TRBV2	-	TRBD2	TRBJ2-2	CASILAVNTGELFF	TGTGCCAGCATCCTAGCGGTGAACACCGGGGAGCTGTTTTTT
16	TRBV6-6	once	TRBD1	TRBJ2-5	CASSAPGGVRQETQYF	TGTGCCAGCAGCGCTCCAGGGGGCGTGAGACAAGAGACCCAGTACTTC
13	TRBV6-1	-	-	TRBJ1-2	CASSEREVDGYTF	TGTGCCAGCAGTGAAAGAGAAGTCGATGGCTACACCTTC
16	TRBV19	few	TRBD2	TRBJ2-1	CASSILAGESYNEQFF	TGTGCCAGTAGTATACTAGCGGGGGAGTCCTACAATGAGCAGTTCTTC
14	TRBV6-1	few	TRBD1	TRBJ2-3	CASMDRGMTDTQYF	TGTGCCAGCATGGACAGGGGGATGACAGATACGCAGTATTTT
14	TRBV5-4	-	-	TRBJ1-1	CASSYSGTDTEAFF	TGTGCCAGCAGCTATTCAGGGACGGACACTGAAGCTTTCTTT
18	TRBV7-9	-	TRBD1	TRBJ1-2	CASSWTLGQGSRTGGYTF	TGTGCCAGCAGCTGGACCCTCGGACAGGGAAGTCGTACGGGTGGCTACACCTTC
15	TRBV4-1	-	-	TRBJ2-1	CASSQQQGPGMEQFF	TGCGCCAGCAGCCAGCAACAGGGTCCAGGAATGGAGCAGTTCTTC
16	TRBV4-1	once	TRBD2	TRBJ2-5	CASSQNPTSGQETQYF	TGCGCCAGCAGCCAGAACCCGACTAGCGGGCAAGAGACCCAGTACTTC
13	TRBV12-5	-	-	TRBJ1-1	CASGFSQGTEAFF	TGTGCTAGTGGTTTTTCCCAAGGCACTGAAGCTTTCTTT
14	TRBV6-1	few	TRBD1	TRBJ2-7	CASKIRQGNNEQYF	TGTGCCAGCAAGATACGACAGGGTAACAACGAGCAGTACTTC
15	TRBV15	-	-	TRBJ2-7	CATSRAQGHSDEQYF	TGTGCCACCAGCAGAGCCCAGGGGCACTCGGACGAGCAGTACTTC
16	TRBV7-2	once	-	TRBJ2-1	CASSPWVTRGANEQFF	TGTGCCAGCAGCCCCTGGGTCACTAGAGGCGCGAATGAGCAGTTCTTC
16	TRBV7-6	-	TRBD2	TRBJ2-1	CASSRYGTSGSNEQFF	TGTGCCAGCAGCCGCTACGGGACTAGCGGGAGTAATGAGCAGTTCTTC
13	TRBV2	few	-	TRBJ1-5	CASSEEVSQPQHF	TGTGCCAGCAGTGAGGAGGTATCTCAGCCCCAGCATTTT
17	TRBV7-2	-	-	TRBJ2-1	CASSLVASSYSYNEQFF	TGTGCCAGCAGCTTAGTGGCTAGCTCTTACTCCTACAATGAGCAGTTCTTC
16	TRBV4-2	-	TRBD1	TRBJ2-7	CASSQPPGTGADEQYF	TGTGCCAGCAGCCAACCCCCCGGGACAGGGGCCGACGAGCAGTACTTC